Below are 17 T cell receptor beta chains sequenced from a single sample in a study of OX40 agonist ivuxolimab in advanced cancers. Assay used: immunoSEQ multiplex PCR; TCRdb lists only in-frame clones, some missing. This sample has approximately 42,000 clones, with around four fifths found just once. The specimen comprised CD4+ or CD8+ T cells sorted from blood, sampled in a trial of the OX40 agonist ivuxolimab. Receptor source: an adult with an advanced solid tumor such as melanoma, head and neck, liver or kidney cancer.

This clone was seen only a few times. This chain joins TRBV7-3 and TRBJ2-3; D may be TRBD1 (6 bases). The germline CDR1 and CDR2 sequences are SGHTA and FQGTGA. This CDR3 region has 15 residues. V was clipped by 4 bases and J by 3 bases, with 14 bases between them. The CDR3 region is CASSSTGKETDTQYF. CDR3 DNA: TGTGCCAGCAGCTCGACAGGAAAAGAAACAGATACGCAGTATTTT.

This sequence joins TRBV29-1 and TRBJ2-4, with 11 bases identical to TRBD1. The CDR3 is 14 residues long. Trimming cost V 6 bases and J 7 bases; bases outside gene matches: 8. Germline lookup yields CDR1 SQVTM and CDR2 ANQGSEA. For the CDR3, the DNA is TGCAGCGTCGGTGGGACAGGGGGAGGGAACATTCAGTACTTC. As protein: CSVGGTGGGNIQYF. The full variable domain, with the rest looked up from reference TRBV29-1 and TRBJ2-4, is SAVISQKPSRDICQRGTSLTIQCQVDSQVTMMFWYRQQPGQSLTLIATANQGSEATYESGFVIDKFPISRPNLTFSTLTVSNMSPEDSSIYLCSVGGTGGGNIQYFGAGTRLSVL.

The DNA for the CDR3 is TGTGCCAGCAGCCAAGATGGTACAGGGGGGGAGGAAAAACTGTTTTTT. This gives the protein CASSQDGTGGEEKLFF. V usage is TRBV4-2 and J usage is TRBJ1-4; 8 nucleotides agree with TRBD1. The CDR3 totals 16 residues. V was pared by 0 bases and J by 8 bases, with 8 bases of the junction left unmatched. Germline V gene lookup returns CDR1 LGHNA and CDR2 YNFKEQ.

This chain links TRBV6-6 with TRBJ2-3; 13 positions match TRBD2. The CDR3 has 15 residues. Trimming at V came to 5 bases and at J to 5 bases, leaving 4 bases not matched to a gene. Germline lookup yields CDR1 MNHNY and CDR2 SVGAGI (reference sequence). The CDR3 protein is CASSPRLAGGDTQYF. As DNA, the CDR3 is TGTGCCAGCAGTCCAAGACTAGCGGGAGGAGATACGCAGTATTTT.

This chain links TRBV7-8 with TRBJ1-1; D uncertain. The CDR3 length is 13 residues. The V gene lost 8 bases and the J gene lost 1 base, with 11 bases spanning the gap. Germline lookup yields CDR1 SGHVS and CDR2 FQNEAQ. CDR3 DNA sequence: TGTGCCAGCTCCCCTCCGCCGAACACTGAAGCTTTCTTT. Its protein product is CASSPPPNTEAFF.

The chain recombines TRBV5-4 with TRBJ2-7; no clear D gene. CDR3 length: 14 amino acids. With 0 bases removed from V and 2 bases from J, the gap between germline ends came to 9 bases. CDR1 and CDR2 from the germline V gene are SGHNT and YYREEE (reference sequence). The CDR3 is CASSLGVTPYEQYF. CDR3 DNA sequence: TGTGCCAGCAGCTTGGGAGTTACCCCCTACGAGCAGTACTTC.

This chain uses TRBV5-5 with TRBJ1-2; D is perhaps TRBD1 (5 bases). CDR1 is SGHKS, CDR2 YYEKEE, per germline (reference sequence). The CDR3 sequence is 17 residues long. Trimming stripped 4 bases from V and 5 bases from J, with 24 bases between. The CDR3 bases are TGTGCCAGCAGCCCCCAAGGGCCGGACATCGGTGGATATGGCTACACCTTC. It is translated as CASSPQGPDIGGYGYTF. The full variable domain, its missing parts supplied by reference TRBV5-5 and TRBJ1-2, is DAGVTQSPTHLIKTRGQQVTLRCSPISGHKSVSWYQQVLGQGPQFIFQYYEKEERGRGNFPDRFSARQFPNYSSELNVNALLLGDSALYLCASSPQGPDIGGYGYTFGSGTRLTVV.

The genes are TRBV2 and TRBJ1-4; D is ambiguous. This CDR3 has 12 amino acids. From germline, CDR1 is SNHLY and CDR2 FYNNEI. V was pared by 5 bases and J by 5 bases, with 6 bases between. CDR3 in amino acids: CASSPNNEKLFF. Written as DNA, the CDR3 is TGTGCCAGCAGTCCTAACAATGAAAAACTGTTTTTT.

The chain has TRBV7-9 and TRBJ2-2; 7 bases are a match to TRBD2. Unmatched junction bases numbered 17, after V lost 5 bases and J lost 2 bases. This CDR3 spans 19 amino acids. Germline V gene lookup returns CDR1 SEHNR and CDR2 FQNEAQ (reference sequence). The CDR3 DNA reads TGTGCCAGCAGCCCCGTGGCTAGCGGTCGAACCATTAACACCGGGGAGCTGTTTTTT. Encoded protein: CASSPVASGRTINTGELFF.

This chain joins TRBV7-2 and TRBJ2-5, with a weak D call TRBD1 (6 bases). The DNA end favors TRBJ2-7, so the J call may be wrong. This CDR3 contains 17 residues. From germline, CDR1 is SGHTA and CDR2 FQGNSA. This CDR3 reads CASSAYRQAAGSYEQYF. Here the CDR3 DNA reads TGTGCCAGCAGCGCATATAGACAGGCCGCAGGGTCCTACGAGCAGTACTTC.

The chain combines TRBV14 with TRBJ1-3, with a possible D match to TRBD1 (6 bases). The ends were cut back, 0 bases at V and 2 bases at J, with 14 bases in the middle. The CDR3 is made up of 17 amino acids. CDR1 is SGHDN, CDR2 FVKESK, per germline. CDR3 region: CASSQDQGHRTGNTIYF. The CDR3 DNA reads TGTGCCAGCAGCCAAGATCAGGGGCATAGGACTGGAAACACCATATATTTT.

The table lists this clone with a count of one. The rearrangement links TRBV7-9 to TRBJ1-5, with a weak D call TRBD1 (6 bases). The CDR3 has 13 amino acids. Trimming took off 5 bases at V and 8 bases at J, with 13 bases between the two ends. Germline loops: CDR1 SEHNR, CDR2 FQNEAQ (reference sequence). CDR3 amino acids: CASSPAPGEPQHF. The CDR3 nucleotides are TGTGCCAGCAGCCCCGCCCCAGGGGAGCCCCAGCATTTT.

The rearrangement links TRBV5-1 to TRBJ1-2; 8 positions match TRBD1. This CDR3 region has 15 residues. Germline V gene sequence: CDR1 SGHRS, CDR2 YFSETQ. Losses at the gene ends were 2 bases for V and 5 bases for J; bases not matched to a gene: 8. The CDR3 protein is CASSFPGQERYGYTF. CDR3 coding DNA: TGCGCCAGCAGCTTTCCGGGACAGGAGCGATATGGCTACACCTTC.

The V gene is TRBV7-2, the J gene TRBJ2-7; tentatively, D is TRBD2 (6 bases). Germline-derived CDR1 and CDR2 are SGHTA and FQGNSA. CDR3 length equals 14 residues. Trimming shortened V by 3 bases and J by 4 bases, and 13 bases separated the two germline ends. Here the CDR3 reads CASSLRGGAYEQYF. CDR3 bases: TGTGCCAGCAGCTTGCGCGGAGGGGCTTACGAGCAGTACTTC.

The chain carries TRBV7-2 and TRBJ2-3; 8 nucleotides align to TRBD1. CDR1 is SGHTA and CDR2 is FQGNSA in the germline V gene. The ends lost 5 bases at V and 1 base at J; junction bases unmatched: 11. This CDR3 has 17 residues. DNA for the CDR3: TGTGCCAGCAGCCTACCCTCCAGGGGGCCACGCACAGATACGCAGTATTTT. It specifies CASSLPSRGPRTDTQYF.

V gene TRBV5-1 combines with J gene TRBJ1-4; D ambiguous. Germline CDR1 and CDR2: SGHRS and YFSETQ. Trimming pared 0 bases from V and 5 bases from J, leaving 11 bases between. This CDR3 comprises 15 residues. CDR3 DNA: TGCGCCAGCAGCTTGGGGCAGACCTCCAATGAAAAACTGTTTTTT. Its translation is CASSLGQTSNEKLFF. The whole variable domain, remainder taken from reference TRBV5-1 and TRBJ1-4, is KAGVTQTPRYLIKTRGQQVTLSCSPISGHRSVSWYQQTPGQGLQFLFEYFSETQRNKGNFPGRFSGRQFSNSRSEMNVSTLELGDSALYLCASSLGQTSNEKLFFGSGTQLSVL.

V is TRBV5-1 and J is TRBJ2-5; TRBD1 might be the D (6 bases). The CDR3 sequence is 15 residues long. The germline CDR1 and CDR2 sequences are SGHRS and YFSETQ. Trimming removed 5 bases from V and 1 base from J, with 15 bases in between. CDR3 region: CASSLRQASQETQYF. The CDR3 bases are TGCGCCAGCAGTTTACGACAGGCTAGCCAAGAGACCCAGTACTTC.